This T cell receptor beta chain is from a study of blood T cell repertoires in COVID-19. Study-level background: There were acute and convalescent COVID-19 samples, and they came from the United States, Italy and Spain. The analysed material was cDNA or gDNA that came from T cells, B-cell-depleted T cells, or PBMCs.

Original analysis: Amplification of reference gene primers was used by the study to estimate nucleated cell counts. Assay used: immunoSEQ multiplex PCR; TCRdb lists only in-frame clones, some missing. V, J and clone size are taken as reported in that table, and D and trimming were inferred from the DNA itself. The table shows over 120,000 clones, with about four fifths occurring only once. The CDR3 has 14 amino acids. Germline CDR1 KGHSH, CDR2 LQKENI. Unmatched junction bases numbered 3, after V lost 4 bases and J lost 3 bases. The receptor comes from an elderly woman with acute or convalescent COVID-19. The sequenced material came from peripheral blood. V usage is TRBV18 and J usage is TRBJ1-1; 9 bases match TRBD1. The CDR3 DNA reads TGTGCCAGCTCACAGGGACAGGGTCACACTGAAGCTTTCTTT. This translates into CASSQGQGHTEAFF.